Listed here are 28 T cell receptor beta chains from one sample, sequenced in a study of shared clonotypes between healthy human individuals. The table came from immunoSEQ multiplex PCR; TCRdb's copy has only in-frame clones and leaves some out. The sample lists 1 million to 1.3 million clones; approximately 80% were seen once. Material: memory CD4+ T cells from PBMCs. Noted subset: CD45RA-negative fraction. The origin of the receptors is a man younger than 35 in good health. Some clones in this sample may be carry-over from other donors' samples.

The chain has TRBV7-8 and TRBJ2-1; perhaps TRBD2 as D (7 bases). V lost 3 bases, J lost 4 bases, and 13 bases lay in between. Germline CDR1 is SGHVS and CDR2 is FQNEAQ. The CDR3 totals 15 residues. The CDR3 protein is CASSFGGGGYNEQFF. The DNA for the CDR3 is TGTGCCAGCAGCTTCGGCGGGGGCGGTTACAATGAGCAGTTCTTC.

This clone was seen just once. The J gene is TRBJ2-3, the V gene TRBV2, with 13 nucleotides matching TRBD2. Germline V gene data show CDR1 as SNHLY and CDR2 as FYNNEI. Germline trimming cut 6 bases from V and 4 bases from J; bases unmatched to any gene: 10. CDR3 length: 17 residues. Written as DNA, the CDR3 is TGTGCCAGCAGGGCCGGGACTAGCGGGGTTTCCGCAGATACGCAGTATTTT. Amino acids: CASRAGTSGVSADTQYF.

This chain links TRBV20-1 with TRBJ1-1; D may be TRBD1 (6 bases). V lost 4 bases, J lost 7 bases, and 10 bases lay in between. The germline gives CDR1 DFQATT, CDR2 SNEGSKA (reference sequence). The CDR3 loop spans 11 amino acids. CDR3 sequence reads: CSATGADEAFF. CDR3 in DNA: TGCAGTGCTACAGGGGCGGATGAAGCTTTCTTT.

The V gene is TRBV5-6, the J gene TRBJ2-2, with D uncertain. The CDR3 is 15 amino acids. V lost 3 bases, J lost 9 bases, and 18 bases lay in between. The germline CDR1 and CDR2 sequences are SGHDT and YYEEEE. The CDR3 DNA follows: TGTGCCAGCAGCTACCGCTCGGTAGACGCTCGGGAGCTGTTTTTT. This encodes CASSYRSVDARELFF.

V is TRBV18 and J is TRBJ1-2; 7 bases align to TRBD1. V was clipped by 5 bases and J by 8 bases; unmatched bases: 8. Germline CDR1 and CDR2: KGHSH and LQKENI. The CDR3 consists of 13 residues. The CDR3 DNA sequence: TGTGCCAGCTCATCCCGACAGGGTGAGGGCTACACCTTC. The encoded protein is CASSSRQGEGYTF.

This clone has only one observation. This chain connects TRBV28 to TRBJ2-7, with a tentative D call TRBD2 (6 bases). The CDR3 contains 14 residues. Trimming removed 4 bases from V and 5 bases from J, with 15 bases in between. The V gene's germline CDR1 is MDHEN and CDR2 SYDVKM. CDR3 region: CASSSGLRPHEQYF. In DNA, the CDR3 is TGTGCCAGCAGTTCGGGACTCAGGCCCCACGAGCAGTACTTC.

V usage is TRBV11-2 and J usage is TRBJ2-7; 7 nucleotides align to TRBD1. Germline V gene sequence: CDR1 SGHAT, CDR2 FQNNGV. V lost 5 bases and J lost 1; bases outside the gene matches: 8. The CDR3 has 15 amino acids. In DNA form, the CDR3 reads TGTGCCAGCAGCGGAGACAGGGTACCGTCCTACGAGCAGTACTTC. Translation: CASSGDRVPSYEQYF.

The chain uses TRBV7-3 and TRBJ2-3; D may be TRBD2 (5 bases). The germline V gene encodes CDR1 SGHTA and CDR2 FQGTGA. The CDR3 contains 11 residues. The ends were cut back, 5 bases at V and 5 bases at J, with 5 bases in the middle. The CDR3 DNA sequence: TGTGCCAGCAGCCGGGGAGATACGCAGTATTTT. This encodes CASSRGDTQYF.

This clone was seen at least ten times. CDR3 DNA sequence: TGTGCCAGCCGACCCGTAAGCTCCTACAATGAGCAGTTCTTC. Amino acid sequence: CASRPVSSYNEQFF. The V and J genes are TRBV2 and TRBJ2-1; the D is unclear. V was shortened by 8 bases and J by 0 bases, with 11 bases between the two germline ends. The CDR3 runs to 14 residues. The V gene's germline CDR1 is SNHLY and CDR2 FYNNEI.

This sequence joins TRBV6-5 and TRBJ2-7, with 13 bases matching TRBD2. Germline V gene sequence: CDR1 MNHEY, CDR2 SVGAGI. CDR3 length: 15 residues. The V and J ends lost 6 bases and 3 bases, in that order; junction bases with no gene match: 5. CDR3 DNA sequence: TGTGCCAGCAGCCCCCGGACTAGCGGGGGCTACGAGCAGTACTTC. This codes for CASSPRTSGGYEQYF.

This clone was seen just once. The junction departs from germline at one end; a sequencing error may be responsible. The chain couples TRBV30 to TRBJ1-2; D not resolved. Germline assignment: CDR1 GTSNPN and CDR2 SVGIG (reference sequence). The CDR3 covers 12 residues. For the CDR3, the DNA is TGTGCCTGGGGTGTACGTGACCGGGGCTACACCTTC. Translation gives CAWGVRDRGYTF.

The CDR3 reads CATSRGTGTGRGYTF. As DNA, the CDR3 is TGTGCCACCAGCAGAGGAACCGGGACCGGGCGCGGCTACACCTTC. This chain connects TRBV15 to TRBJ1-2; a weak D match, TRBD1 (5 bases). The V gene lost 1 base and the J gene lost 8 bases, with 17 bases spanning the gap. Germline-derived CDR1 and CDR2 are LNHNV and YYDKDF (reference sequence). The CDR3 loop spans 15 amino acids.

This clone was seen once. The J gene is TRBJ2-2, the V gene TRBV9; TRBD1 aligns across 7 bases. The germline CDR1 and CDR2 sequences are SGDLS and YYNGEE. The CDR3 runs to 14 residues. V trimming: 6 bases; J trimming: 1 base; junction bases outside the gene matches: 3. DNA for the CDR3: TGTGCCAGCAAAGCAGGGGGGAACACCGGGGAGCTGTTTTTT. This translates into CASKAGGNTGELFF. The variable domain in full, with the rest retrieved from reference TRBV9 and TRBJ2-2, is DSGVTQTPKHLITATGQRVTLRCSPRSGDLSVYWYQQSLDQGLQFLIQYYNGEERAKGNILERFSAQQFPDLHSELNLSSLELGDSALYFCASKAGGNTGELFFGEGSRLTVL.

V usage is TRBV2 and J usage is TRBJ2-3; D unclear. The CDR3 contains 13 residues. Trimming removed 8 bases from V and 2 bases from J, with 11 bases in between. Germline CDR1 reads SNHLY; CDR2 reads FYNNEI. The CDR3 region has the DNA TGTGCCAGCTACGACGGTTACACAGATACGCAGTATTTT. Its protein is CASYDGYTDTQYF. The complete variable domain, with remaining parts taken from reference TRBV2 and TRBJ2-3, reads EPEVTQTPSHQVTQMGQEVILRCVPISNHLYFYWYRQILGQKVEFLVSFYNNEISEKSEIFDDQFSVERPDGSNFTLKIRSTKLEDSAMYFCASYDGYTDTQYFGPGTRLTVL.

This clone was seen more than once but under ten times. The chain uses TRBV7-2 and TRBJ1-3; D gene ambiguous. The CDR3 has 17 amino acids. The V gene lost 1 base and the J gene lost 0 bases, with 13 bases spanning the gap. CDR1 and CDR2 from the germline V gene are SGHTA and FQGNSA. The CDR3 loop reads CASSLEGRQASGNTIYF. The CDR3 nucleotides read TGTGCCAGCAGCTTAGAAGGACGGCAGGCCTCTGGAAACACCATATATTTT.

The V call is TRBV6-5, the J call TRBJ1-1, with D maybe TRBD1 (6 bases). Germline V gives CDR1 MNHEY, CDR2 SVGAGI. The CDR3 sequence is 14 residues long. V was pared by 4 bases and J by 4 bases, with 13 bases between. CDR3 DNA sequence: TGTGCCAGCAGTTCCGGGCAGGGGCCCACTGAAGCTTTCTTT. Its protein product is CASSSGQGPTEAFF.

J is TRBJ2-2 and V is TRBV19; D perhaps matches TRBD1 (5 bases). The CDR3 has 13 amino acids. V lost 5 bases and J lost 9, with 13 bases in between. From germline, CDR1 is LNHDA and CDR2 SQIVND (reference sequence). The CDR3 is CASSVSGRWELFF. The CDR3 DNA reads TGTGCCAGTAGTGTTTCAGGGCGGTGGGAGCTGTTTTTT.

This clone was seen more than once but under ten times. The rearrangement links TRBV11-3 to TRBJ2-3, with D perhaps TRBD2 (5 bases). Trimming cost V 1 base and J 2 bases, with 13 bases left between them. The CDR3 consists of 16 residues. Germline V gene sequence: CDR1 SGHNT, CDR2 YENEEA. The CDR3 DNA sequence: TGTGCCAGCAGCTTAGGGGTGGACTTAGCCACAGATACGCAGTATTTT. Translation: CASSLGVDLATDTQYF.

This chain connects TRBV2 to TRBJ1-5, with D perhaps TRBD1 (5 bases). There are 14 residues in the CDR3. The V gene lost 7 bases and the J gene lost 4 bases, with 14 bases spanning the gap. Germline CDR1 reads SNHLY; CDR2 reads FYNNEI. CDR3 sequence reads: CASKQDPRNQPQHF. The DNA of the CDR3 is TGTGCCAGCAAACAGGACCCTAGGAATCAGCCCCAGCATTTT.

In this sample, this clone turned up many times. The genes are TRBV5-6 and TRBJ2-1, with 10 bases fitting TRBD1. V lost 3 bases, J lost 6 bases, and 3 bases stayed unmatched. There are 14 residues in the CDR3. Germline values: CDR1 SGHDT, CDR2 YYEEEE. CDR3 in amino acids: CASSWDRGSNEQFF. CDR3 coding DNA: TGTGCCAGCAGCTGGGACAGGGGTTCCAATGAGCAGTTCTTC.

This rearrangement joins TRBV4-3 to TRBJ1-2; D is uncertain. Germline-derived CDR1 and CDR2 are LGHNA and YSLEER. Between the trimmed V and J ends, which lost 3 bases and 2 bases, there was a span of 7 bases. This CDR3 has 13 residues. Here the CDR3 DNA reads TGCGCCAGCAGCCACGATACGAACTATGGCTACACCTTC. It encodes CASSHDTNYGYTF.

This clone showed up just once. CDR3 nucleotide sequence: TGTGCCAGCTCACCAACTAGGGTAGAGACCCAGTACTTC. This codes for CASSPTRVETQYF. The rearrangement joins TRBV18 to TRBJ2-5, with D tentatively TRBD2 (5 bases). Per germline, CDR1 KGHSH and CDR2 LQKENI. This CDR3 is 13 amino acids long. V dropped 2 bases and J dropped 4 bases, with 8 bases sitting between them.

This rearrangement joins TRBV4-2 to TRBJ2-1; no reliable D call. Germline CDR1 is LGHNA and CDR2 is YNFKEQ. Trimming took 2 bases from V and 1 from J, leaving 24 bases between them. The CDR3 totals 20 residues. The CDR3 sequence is CASSQTSMASVRWSYNEQFF. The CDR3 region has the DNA TGTGCCAGCAGCCAAACGAGTATGGCCAGCGTACGATGGTCCTACAATGAGCAGTTCTTC.

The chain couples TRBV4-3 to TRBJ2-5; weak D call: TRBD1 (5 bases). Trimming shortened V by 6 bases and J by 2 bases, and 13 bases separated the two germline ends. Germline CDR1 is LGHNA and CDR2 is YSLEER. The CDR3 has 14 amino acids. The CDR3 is CASRATARQETQYF. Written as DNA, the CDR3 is TGCGCCAGCAGGGCGACAGCTAGACAAGAGACCCAGTACTTC.

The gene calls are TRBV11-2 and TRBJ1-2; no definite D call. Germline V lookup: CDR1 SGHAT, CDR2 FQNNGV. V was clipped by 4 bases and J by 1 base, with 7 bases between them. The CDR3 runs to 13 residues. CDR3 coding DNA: TGTGCCAGCAGCTCGTTGATTAACTATGGCTACACCTTC. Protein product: CASSSLINYGYTF.

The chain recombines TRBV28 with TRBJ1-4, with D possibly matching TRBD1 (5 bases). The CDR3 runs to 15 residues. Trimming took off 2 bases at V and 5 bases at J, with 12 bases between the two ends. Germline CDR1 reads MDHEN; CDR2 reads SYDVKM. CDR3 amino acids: CASSLGMTANEKLFF. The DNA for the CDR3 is TGTGCCAGCAGTTTAGGAATGACAGCAAATGAAAAACTGTTTTTT.

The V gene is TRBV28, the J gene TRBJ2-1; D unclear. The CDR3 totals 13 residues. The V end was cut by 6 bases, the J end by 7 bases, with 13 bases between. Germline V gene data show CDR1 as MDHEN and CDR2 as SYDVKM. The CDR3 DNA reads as TGTGCCAGCAGCCCATTCCTTCTGAATGAGCAGTTCTTC. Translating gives CASSPFLLNEQFF.

The CDR3 reads CASSFLADTTDTQYF. CDR3 sequence (DNA): TGTGCCAGCAGCTTTTTAGCGGATACCACAGATACGCAGTATTTT. The chain uses TRBV5-6 and TRBJ2-3; TRBD2 might be the D (6 bases). Germline V gives CDR1 SGHDT, CDR2 YYEEEE. V lost 2 bases and J 2 bases, leaving 12 bases between the germline ends. This CDR3 region has 15 residues. The variable domain in full, completed from reference TRBV5-6 and TRBJ2-3, reads DAGVTQSPTHLIKTRGQQVTLRCSPKSGHDTVSWYQQALGQGPQFIFQYYEEEERQRGNFPDRFSGHQFPNYSSELNVNALLLGDSALYLCASSFLADTTDTQYFGPGTRLTVL.